The text below deals with one TCR beta chain. Its antigen is not yet known. Nothing much larger sits one base from this clone, and base qualities are not available. V loses 4 bases, J loses 1 base, and the germline ends lie 20 bases apart. The CDR3 covers 18 residues, taking in both the cysteine and the phenylalanine. Only the CDR3 DNA stays, 54 bases, in frame from base 1. Based on the germline V gene, the CDR1 and CDR2 sequences are SGHTA and FQGNSA. Using the deep immunoSEQ assay, TCR CDR3 regions were amplified from genomic DNA by multiplex PCR. Genomic DNA extracted from each cell subset was distributed evenly over all wells of several immunoSEQ 96-well plates, and each plate served as one replicate. Each replicate PCR for sorted subsets received about 200 ng genomic DNA, equal to tens of thousands of T cell genomes. The purified libraries were quantified using a Qubit 3.0 fluorometer, sized with a Bioanalyzer 2100, and then quantified again using the KAPA Library Quantification kit. Each immunoSEQ 96-well plate was sequenced on its own single-read 150-cycle Illumina NextSeq 550 flow cell. The paper's data handling went like this. Because the immunoSEQ output held only junctional sequences and lacked quality scores, the filtering could not match the filtering applied to full-length reads. Sequences were annotated with PyIR, a Python wrapper for IgBLAST v1.9, and V/J genes and CDR3 were assigned using IMGT germline references. Reads were removed for weak V/J assignments (E-value above 1e-6), missing CDR3, stop codons, out-of-frame junctions, or ambiguous translated residues. V3J clonotypes were defined as sequences sharing an identical inferred V gene, J gene, and CDR3 amino acid sequence. The percentage overlap between two repertoires was calculated by dividing the number of shared unique clonotypes by the size of the smaller repertoire. Three approaches were used to assess repertoire richness: RTK rarefaction, the Chao1 estimator, and Recon v2.1 estimates of unobserved clonotypes. Generation probabilities were computed with OLGA for all TCRbeta clonotypes obtained by the gDNA method from a handful of donors. The immuneACCESS repertoire file appears here via TCRdb, limited to in-frame rearrangements. These files lack a portion of the clones; in checked studies, under half of the deficit traces to unresolved V genes, and the cause of the others is not known. V and J calls and clone size are copied from that table; D and trimming were computed from the DNA. Across this sample there are approximately 530,000 clones, with roughly 95% seen only once. Around 0.067% of the sample is in the top ten clones.

Healthy HIV-negative adults with no recently reported acute infections or vaccinations were included as donors. Every donor was a Caucasian adult residing in Nashville, Tennessee, USA. CD4+ T cells were enriched by magnetic negative selection, after which naive cells were positively selected on CD45RA and the negative fraction was taken as the memory subset. Blood was obtained by leukapheresis, after which PBMCs were separated by Ficoll-Histopaque density gradient centrifugation and cryopreserved in liquid nitrogen vapor phase. Purity and quantity of every magnetically sorted T cell population were checked by analytical flow cytometry. Genomic DNA was isolated from each sorted fraction and quantified by UV absorbance on a Nanodrop 2000c. These data come from a study of shared clonotypes between healthy human individuals (TCRdb year 2020). Concerning the study at large: The cohort comprised a couple of women and a few men aged 18 to 49 years. Per donor, three plates each were used for CD4 naive and CD4 memory, two for CD8 naive, and one for CD8 memory. To estimate repertoire size and how much clonotypes are shared between individuals, the study performed deep sequencing of blood TCR repertoires from roughly five healthy adults. Libraries were prepared and TCR repertoires were sequenced by different laboratories using diverse techniques, in order to increase sequencing depth and limit assay-specific biases. Between about 0.9 and 8.9 billion PBMCs per donor were obtained by leukapheresis.

Results the study describes overall, beyond this receptor: When several donors were compared, the shared fraction of clonotypes was around 5% for naive CD4, around 3.5% for naive CD8, 2% to 2.5% for memory CD4, and about 0.36% for memory CD8. Pairwise subsampling indicated that sequencing depth was expected to affect the degree of clonotype sharing among donors. Compared with non-shared clonotypes, the clonotypes found in all four sorted-subset donors had higher generation probabilities. Because the study included a small number of donors, the genetic and exposure-history diversity represented was limited. Rarefaction of sorted-subset datasets indicated incomplete sequencing despite the large sequencing depth. Only blood was sampled, and tissue TCR repertoires likely differ from those in blood. Naive subsets generally had larger estimated clonotype richness than memory subsets did.

This chain joins TRBV7-2 to TRBJ2-1; the D segment could be TRBD2, given 7 matching bases. The TCR comes from a woman aged 25-40 years in good health. Sequenced input: naive CD4+ T cells sorted from blood. What the cell subset or site label conveys for this sample: CD45RA+ positively selected. The DNA reads TGTGCCAGCAGCTCCCCCCGCGGGGGCCAACTTTCCTACAATGAGCAGTTCTTC. This gives the protein CASSSPRGGQLSYNEQFF.